This T cell receptor beta chain came from a study of shared clonotypes between healthy human individuals (TCRdb year 2020). At the level of the whole study: A few men and two women, aged 18 to 49 years, made up the cohort. For each donor, CD4 naive and CD4 memory were each run on three plates, CD8 naive on two plates, and CD8 memory on one plate. The study deeply sequenced blood TCR repertoires of roughly five healthy adults to estimate repertoire size and the extent of clonotype sharing between individuals. Different laboratories and diverse techniques were used to prepare libraries and sequence TCR repertoires, to increase sequencing depth and limit assay-specific biases. Each donor's leukapheresis produced roughly between roughly 0.85 and 9 billion PBMCs. Overall study outcomes, separate from this receptor: Sampling was limited to blood, and TCR repertoires in tissue likely differ from TCR repertoires in blood. The small number of donors limited the genetic and exposure-history diversity represented. Even with the large sequencing depth, rarefaction of the sorted-subset datasets indicated that sequencing was incomplete. Across a few donors, around 5% of naive CD4, 3.5% of naive CD8, 2.3% of memory CD4, and about 0.4% of memory CD8 clonotypes were shared. Compared with non-shared clonotypes, the clonotypes found in all four sorted-subset donors had higher generation probabilities. Based on pairwise subsampling, the degree of clonotype sharing among donors was expected to be affected by sequencing depth. Larger estimated clonotype richness was generally found for naive subsets than for memory subsets.

The donors were healthy, HIV-negative adults with no recently reported acute infections or vaccinations. All donors were Caucasian adults living in Nashville, Tennessee, USA. CD4+ T cells were enriched through magnetic negative selection, after which naive cells were positively selected on CD45RA and the remaining negative fraction served as the memory subset. Blood was collected by leukapheresis, and PBMCs were isolated by Ficoll-Histopaque density gradient centrifugation and then cryopreserved in liquid nitrogen vapor phase. Purity and quantity of every magnetically sorted T cell population were checked by analytical flow cytometry. From each sorted fraction, genomic DNA was isolated and quantified by UV absorbance on a Nanodrop 2000c. The CDR1 and CDR2 encoded by the germline V gene (reference sequence) are SEHNR and FQNEAQ. From its cysteine to its phenylalanine, the CDR3 spans 19 amino acids. Only the CDR3 portion is preserved as DNA: 57 bases, with reading frame beginning at the first base. Ends trimmed: V by 5 bases, J by 8 bases; bases unmatched to a gene: 22.

About this clone itself: The clone's antigen remains unknown. Per-base quality was not reported, and no clone a single base away is much larger than it.

Using the deep immunoSEQ assay, TCR CDR3 regions were amplified from genomic DNA by multiplex PCR. Extracted genomic DNA from each cell subset was distributed evenly across all wells of several immunoSEQ 96-well plates, and each plate was treated as a replicate. Each replicate PCR for sorted subsets received around 0.2 ug genomic DNA, equal to about 30,000 T cell genomes. Purified libraries were measured with a Qubit 3.0 fluorometer, size-checked on a Bioanalyzer 2100, and measured again with the KAPA Library Quantification kit. Each immunoSEQ 96-well plate was sequenced on its own single-read 150-cycle Illumina NextSeq 550 flow cell. On the study's bioinformatics: Because only junctional sequences without quality scores were contained in the immunoSEQ output, filtering matching that applied to full-length reads could not be performed. To assign V/J genes and CDR3, sequences were annotated using PyIR, a Python wrapper for IgBLAST v1.9, with IMGT germline references. Reads with weak V/J assignments (E-value above 1e-6), missing CDR3, stop codons, out-of-frame junctions, or ambiguous translated residues were removed. V3J clonotypes were defined as sequences sharing an identical inferred V gene, J gene, and CDR3 amino acid sequence. To compute the percentage overlap between repertoires, the number of shared unique clonotypes was divided by the size of the smaller repertoire. Repertoire richness was assessed with RTK rarefaction, the Chao1 estimator, and Recon v2.1 estimates of unobserved clonotypes. Generation probabilities were computed with OLGA for all TCRbeta clonotypes obtained by the gDNA method from four donors. As stored in TCRdb, this immuneACCESS dataset retains in-frame rearrangements with V and J assigned. A fraction of the clones does not appear; measured against another copy, unresolved V genes explain less than half of the discrepancy, and the remainder lacks a known reason. The V and J calls and clone size come from that table; D and trimming were worked out from the DNA. This sample has 500,000 or so clones in its table, and 95% to 96% of those were observed once. The ten largest clones represent about 0.064% of the sample.

The clonotype was recovered from a woman aged 25 to 39 in good health. Sample: naive CD4+ T cells sorted from blood. This sample's cell subset or site label indicates: CD45RA+ positively selected. Recombination connected TRBV7-9 to TRBJ2-1, with TRBD2 identical over 9 junction bases. The CDR3 has the sequence CASSITLGRAGGIGDEQFF. Read as DNA, the sequence is TGTGCCAGCAGCATTACCCTAGGAAGAGCGGGGGGAATCGGTGATGAGCAGTTCTTC.